This T cell receptor (beta chain) was documented in a study of graft-versus-host responses after intestinal transplantation. Study-wide context: Anti-thymocyte globulin was used for induction in all recipients, who then took tacrolimus and steroids for about 3 years.

Libraries were prepared by immunoSEQ multiplex PCR; TCRdb keeps only in-frame clonotypes and omits some of them. The sample carries 100,000 to 140,000 clones, roughly 87% recorded once. CDR1 is MNHNS, CDR2 SASEGT, per germline. The CDR3 loop spans 14 amino acids. V lost 2 bases, J lost 7 bases, and 12 bases lay in between. Study-wide findings and caveats: Elevated graft-versus-host to host-versus-graft clonal ratios in allografts were recorded for patients with graft-donor T cell macrochimerism. GvH clones were identified in recipient marrow, with some first appearing in ileum or blood.

Concerning this clone itself: Its target is unknown.

The chain combines TRBV6-1 with TRBJ1-5, with a tentative D call TRBD1 (6 bases). This specimen consisted of unstimulated CD4+ T cells sorted from spleen or lymph node cells, obtained before transplant. This TCR came from a human donor who was the organ donor for an intestinal transplant. The CDR3 sequence: CASSETGLRQPQHF. Written as DNA, the CDR3 is TGTGCCAGCAGTGAAACAGGGTTGCGGCAGCCCCAGCATTTT.